The 20 T cell receptor beta chains given below trace back to one sample, sequenced in a study of human CD8 memory T cell subsets. UMI-labeled 5' RACE produced the TCR beta libraries. TCRdb reprocessed the 5' RACE reads; each CDR3 protein has one entry and no DNA is given. The repertoire table contains about 9,200 distinct CDR3 sequences. The sample was CD8+ stem-like memory T cells (TSCM and TCM) sorted from PBMCs. The subset denotes: stem-like memory CD8 T cells (TSTEM), CCR7+ PD-1- TIGIT-. The receptors here all came from a human donor in good health.

CDR3 protein: CASSHTPGTEAFF. V and J are TRBV14 and TRBJ1-1; lacking DNA, the TRBD1 call made by TCRdb goes unchecked. CDR1 is SGHDN and CDR2 is FVKESK in the germline V gene. This CDR3 spans 13 amino acids.

This chain links TRBV14 with TRBJ2-7. The CDR3 length is 12 residues. Germline-derived CDR1 and CDR2 are SGHDN and FVKESK. Here the CDR3 reads CASSQYVYEQYF.

V is TRBV20-1 and J is TRBJ1-2. The CDR3 runs to 12 residues. CDR1 is DFQATT and CDR2 is SNEGSKA in the germline V gene (reference sequence). Here the CDR3 reads CSASGSNYGYTF.

The chain recombines TRBV20-1 with TRBJ1-1. This CDR3 has 15 residues. Looked up from germline, CDR1 is DFQATT and CDR2 is SNEGSKA (reference sequence). CDR3 protein: CSATSLGGLDTEAFF.

This chain links TRBV2 with TRBJ2-2; the TCRdb call, TRBD1, lacks DNA for checking. The CDR3 has 15 residues. Germline CDR1 reads SNHLY; CDR2 reads FYNNEI. The CDR3 here is CASSELDRITGELFF.

The chain combines TRBV20-1 with TRBJ2-1; TCRdb's assignment of TRBD2 cannot be checked, as there is no DNA. The CDR3 sequence is 14 residues long. Germline CDR1 is DFQATT and CDR2 is SNEGSKA (reference sequence). The CDR3 loop is CSGSRREGGDEQFF.

The CDR3 sequence: CATSVLQGDTQYF. The chain links TRBV24-1 to TRBJ2-3. The CDR3 runs to 13 residues. Germline loops: CDR1 KGHDR, CDR2 SFDVKD.

J is TRBJ2-5 and V is TRBV19; TCRdb returns TRBD1, unconfirmable since there is no DNA. The CDR3 has 15 residues. From germline, CDR1 is LNHDA and CDR2 SQIVND (reference sequence). CDR3 sequence: CASSIGQGLGETQYF.

V gene TRBV19 combines with J gene TRBJ2-3; there is no DNA to check the TCRdb D call of TRBD1. The CDR3 sequence is 13 residues long. Looked up from germline, CDR1 is LNHDA and CDR2 is SQIVND (reference sequence). CDR3 amino acids: CASSPNRADTQYF.

The V gene is TRBV7-3, the J gene TRBJ2-1; the TCRdb call, TRBD1, lacks DNA for checking. The germline V gene has CDR1 SGHTA and CDR2 FQGTGA. The CDR3 length is 15 residues. The CDR3 here is CASSLQGATYNEQFF.

This rearrangement joins TRBV27 to TRBJ2-7; TCRdb outputs TRBD1, but without DNA this stays unchecked. The germline gives CDR1 MNHEY, CDR2 SMNVEV (reference sequence). CDR3 size: 13 residues. CDR3 protein: CASSPPWDHEQYF.

The chain employs TRBV9 and TRBJ2-1; absent DNA, TCRdb's TRBD2 call cannot be checked. This CDR3 has 15 amino acids. CDR1 is SGDLS, CDR2 YYNGEE, per germline. The CDR3 is CASSASGSGYNEQFF.

The chain employs TRBV6-6 and TRBJ1-3. Germline V gene sequence: CDR1 MNHNY, CDR2 SVGAGI (reference sequence). This CDR3 region has 13 residues. The CDR3 reads CASSYEVSNTIYF.

According to its frequency, this clonotype is medium-sized. The rearrangement links TRBV7-9 to TRBJ2-1; the D call from TCRdb, TRBD1, cannot be confirmed without DNA. From germline, CDR1 is SEHNR and CDR2 FQNEAQ (reference sequence). This CDR3 contains 18 residues. CDR3 sequence: CASSPRQGLGGLYNEQFF.

The V and J genes are TRBV20-1 and TRBJ1-6; TCRdb picks TRBD1, but there is no DNA to check that call. This CDR3 spans 14 amino acids. Per the germline V gene, CDR1 is DFQATT and CDR2 is SNEGSKA (reference sequence). This CDR3 is CSALDRRGNSPLHF.

This clonotype is medium-sized by frequency. The chain carries TRBV30 and TRBJ2-2. The CDR3 extends over 14 amino acids. CDR1 GTSNPN and CDR2 SVGIG come from the germline V gene (reference sequence). CDR3 protein: CAWSVTGMGGELFF.

This chain uses TRBV6-4 with TRBJ2-1; without DNA, the TCRdb call of TRBD1 cannot be checked. The length of the CDR3 is 14 residues. The germline CDR1 and CDR2 sequences are MRHNA and SNTAGT. Here the CDR3 reads CASSETGTSNEQFF.

The chain recombines TRBV27 with TRBJ2-7; TCRdb selects TRBD2, and the lack of DNA leaves this call unchecked. The CDR3 spans 15 residues. Germline V lookup: CDR1 MNHEY, CDR2 SMNVEV (reference sequence). This CDR3 is CASSSDPSGFYEQYF.

The chain carries TRBV11-2 and TRBJ2-1. The CDR3 runs 13 residues. Germline V lookup: CDR1 SGHAT, CDR2 FQNNGV. The CDR3 is CASSLESYNEQFF.

The gene calls are TRBV20-1 and TRBJ1-5; TCRdb's D gene call, TRBD1, goes unchecked for lack of DNA. The CDR3 length is 17 residues. The germline gives CDR1 DFQATT, CDR2 SNEGSKA (reference sequence). The CDR3 protein is CSARDRGRTALNQPQHF.